This T cell receptor (beta chain) was recovered during a study of blood T cell repertoires in COVID-19. Study background: Specimens from acute and convalescent COVID-19 originated in the United States, Italy and Spain. Sources were T cells, B-cell-depleted T cells, or PBMCs; the material itself was cDNA or gDNA.

This CDR3 contains 15 residues. With 3 bases clipped from V and 1 base from J, the junction kept 6 bases outside the gene matches. Germline lookup yields CDR1 SGHRS and CDR2 YFSETQ. Here immunoSEQ multiplex PCR was the method, and the copy in TCRdb shows in-frame clones only, minus some. The sample has roughly 380,000 clones, more than 75% seen once. This TCR was recovered from a human donor with acute or convalescent COVID-19. The donor label of this sample is uncertain. The V call is TRBV5-1, the J call TRBJ1-1; 7 positions agree with TRBD1. Input material: peripheral blood. The CDR3 sequence: CASSSSGGQNTEAFF. The CDR3 DNA sequence: TGCGCCAGCAGCTCCTCAGGGGGACAGAACACTGAAGCTTTCTTT. The full variable domain, with the rest looked up from reference TRBV5-1 and TRBJ1-1, is KAGVTQTPRYLIKTRGQQVTLSCSPISGHRSVSWYQQTPGQGLQFLFEYFSETQRNKGNFPGRFSGRQFSNSRSEMNVSTLELGDSALYLCASSSSGGQNTEAFFGQGTRLTVV.